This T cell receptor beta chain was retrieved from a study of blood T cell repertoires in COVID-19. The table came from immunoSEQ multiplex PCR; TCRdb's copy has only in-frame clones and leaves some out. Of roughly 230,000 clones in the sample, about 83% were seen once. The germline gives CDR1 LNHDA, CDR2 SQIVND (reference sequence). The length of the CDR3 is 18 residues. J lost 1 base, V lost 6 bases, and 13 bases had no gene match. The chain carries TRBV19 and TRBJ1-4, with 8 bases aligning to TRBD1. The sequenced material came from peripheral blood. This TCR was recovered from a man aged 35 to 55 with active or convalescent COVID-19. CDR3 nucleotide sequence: TGTGCCAGTAGAACCAGGGGGCAGGGGATTGAAACTAATGAAAAACTGTTTTTT. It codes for CASRTRGQGIETNEKLFF.